What follows are 2 T cell receptor beta chains derived from one specimen sequenced in a study of Tregs in tolerant kidney transplant recipients. Repertoires were generated with immunoSEQ multiplex PCR, while TCRdb's copy carries only in-frame clones and drops some. This listing includes 20,000 to 30,000 clones. Mixed chimerism was transient after nonmyeloablative marrow transplants from related graft donors. The sequenced sample was CD4+ T cells from blood (PBMCs), obtained 6 months after the transplant. These receptors came from a human patient who received a combined kidney and bone marrow transplant. Some T cells here may be from the graft donor.

A word on this clone: The read falls 3 residues short of the CDR3 end, and the missing part is taken from the germline J gene. The V gene is TRBV19, the J gene TRBJ2-2; TRBD1 matches at 11 bases. Trimming removed 3 bases from V and 4 bases from J; junction bases left unmatched: 7. The CDR3 is made up of 17 amino acids. Germline V lookup: CDR1 LNHDA, CDR2 SQIVND (reference sequence). The CDR3 spells CASSMGAGTGGTGELFF. CDR3 DNA, as far as it was read: TGTGCCAGTAGTATGGGGGCGGGGACAGGGGGCACCGGGGAG.

A word on this clone: The read stops 3 residues short of the end of the CDR3; the missing end is completed from the germline J gene. This rearrangement joins TRBV7-6 to TRBJ1-2; D may be TRBD1 (6 bases). The CDR3 spans 15 residues. The V end was cut by 1 base, the J end by 1 base, with 10 bases between. CDR1 and CDR2 (germline): SGHVS, FNYEAQ. CDR3 protein: CASSLVQGGNYGYTF. CDR3 bases read: TGTGCCAGCAGCTTAGTACAGGGTGGTAACTATGGC.